Listed here are 24 T cell receptor beta chains from one sample, sequenced in a study of PD-1 blockade in classical Hodgkin lymphoma. Patients all relapsed after autologous stem cell transplantation, and there was variation in brentuximab vedotin exposure. Sequencing was performed with immunoSEQ multiplex PCR; in TCRdb, only in-frame clones are kept and a portion is missing. The sample carries roughly 11,000 clones, approximately 84% recorded once. The sequencing used peripheral blood mononuclear cells (PBMCs), collected at baseline. All receptors derive from a human donor with classical Hodgkin lymphoma.

The chain recombines TRBV18 with TRBJ1-2; D call uncertain. This CDR3 is built from 13 residues. Germline CDR1 reads KGHSH; CDR2 reads LQKENI. The germline V and J ends were trimmed by 4 bases and 1 base, with 7 bases remaining between them. DNA of the CDR3: TGTGCCAGCTCACTGGGGAGTAACTATGGCTACACCTTC. Protein product: CASSLGSNYGYTF.

This clone was seen a handful of times. CDR3 sequence: CASGIGETQYF. Here the CDR3 DNA reads TGCGCCAGCGGGATTGGGGAGACCCAGTACTTC. V usage is TRBV5-1 and J usage is TRBJ2-5; no reliable D call. The CDR3 runs 11 residues. The ends were cut back, 7 bases at V and 5 bases at J, with 9 bases in the middle. The germline CDR1 and CDR2 sequences are SGHRS and YFSETQ.

The chain uses TRBV27 and TRBJ2-2, with 8 bases fitting TRBD1. Trimming removed 5 bases from V and 3 bases from J; junction bases left unmatched: 14. Germline V CDR1 and CDR2: MNHEY, SMNVEV (reference sequence). The CDR3 is made up of 18 amino acids. The CDR3 loop reads CASSLYLTGGKDTGELFF. CDR3 sequence (DNA): TGTGCCAGCAGTCTCTACCTTACAGGGGGGAAAGACACCGGGGAGCTGTTTTTT.

This CDR3 reads CASSLDIRQLGNIQYF. The CDR3 nucleotides read TGTGCCAGCAGCTTAGACATTCGGCAGTTGGGAAACATTCAGTACTTC. V and J are TRBV5-8 and TRBJ2-4; D gene ambiguous. Germline CDR1 and CDR2: SGHTS and YDEGEE. V lost 2 bases and J 6 bases, leaving 18 bases between the germline ends. This CDR3 has 16 amino acids.

V and J are TRBV19 and TRBJ1-5, with D possibly being TRBD1 (6 bases). The V and J ends lost 8 bases and 4 bases respectively, with 18 bases between them. CDR1 is LNHDA and CDR2 is SQIVND in the germline V gene (reference sequence). The CDR3 extends over 15 amino acids. DNA of the CDR3: TGTGCCAGTGGACCCTATCGGACAGTGAATCAGCCCCAGCATTTT. It translates to CASGPYRTVNQPQHF.

This clone was picked up one time. The rearrangement uses TRBV5-1 and TRBJ1-4; TRBD1 matches at 9 bases. This CDR3 comprises 14 residues. CDR1 and CDR2 from the germline V gene are SGHRS and YFSETQ. With 2 bases clipped from V and 8 bases from J, the junction kept 4 bases outside the gene matches. CDR3 loop: CASSFTGGGEKLFF. For the CDR3, the DNA is TGCGCCAGCAGCTTTACAGGGGGCGGCGAAAAACTGTTTTTT.

The chain joins TRBV13 to TRBJ2-5; D may be TRBD1 or TRBD2 (6 bases each). V was cut by 2 bases and J by 4 bases, with 20 bases left in between. The germline V gene encodes CDR1 PRHDT and CDR2 FYEKMQ (reference sequence). CDR3 length equals 17 residues. The CDR3 DNA is TGTGCCAGCAGCTTAAAAGGGGATCACGGAGGGGGAGAGACCCAGTACTTC. Translated: CASSLKGDHGGGETQYF.

The chain has TRBV5-1 and TRBJ2-7; D is perhaps TRBD2 (5 bases). The V end lost 3 bases, the J end lost 2 bases, and 9 bases lay between the germline ends. The CDR3 totals 13 residues. The germline CDR1 and CDR2 sequences are SGHRS and YFSETQ. Here the CDR3 reads CASSSGNAYEQYF. Written as DNA, the CDR3 is TGCGCCAGCAGCTCCGGGAATGCCTACGAGCAGTACTTC.

The chain links TRBV6-1 to TRBJ1-4; 8 bases map to TRBD1. Trimming at V came to 5 bases and at J to 6 bases, leaving 5 bases not matched to a gene. CDR1 and CDR2 (germline): MNHNS, SASEGT. The CDR3 covers 14 residues. Here the CDR3 reads CASSPGGVDEKLFF. The CDR3 bases are TGTGCCAGCAGTCCAGGGGGCGTCGATGAAAAACTGTTTTTT.

The chain employs TRBV15 and TRBJ2-5; the D gene is possibly TRBD2 (7 bases). Germline loops: CDR1 LNHNV, CDR2 YYDKDF (reference sequence). With 8 bases removed from V and 4 bases from J, the gap between germline ends came to 11 bases. This CDR3 has 12 residues. The CDR3 here is CATGAGAETQYF. CDR3 DNA sequence: TGTGCCACCGGCGCGGGGGCAGAGACCCAGTACTTC.

This chain joins TRBV29-1 and TRBJ1-6, with 10 bases lining up with TRBD1. The CDR3 runs 14 residues. V was clipped by 4 bases and J by 8 bases; unmatched bases: 5. From germline, CDR1 is SQVTM and CDR2 ANQGSEA. DNA for the CDR3: TGCAGCGTTGGGACCGGGACAGGGGATTCACCCCTCCACTTT. Its protein is CSVGTGTGDSPLHF.

The chain recombines TRBV30 with TRBJ2-7; 8 bases line up with TRBD2. Germline loops: CDR1 GTSNPN, CDR2 SVGIG (reference sequence). The CDR3 covers 11 residues. V lost 5 bases to trimming and J lost 4 bases; unmatched junction nucleotides: 1. CDR3 coding DNA: TGTGCCTGGGCTAGCGGGTACGAGCAGTACTTC. Translating gives CAWASGYEQYF.

The chain has TRBV11-3 and TRBJ2-7; TRBD1 matches at 7 bases. The germline gives CDR1 SGHNT, CDR2 YENEEA. V trimming: 5 bases; J trimming: 0 bases; junction bases outside the gene matches: 7. This CDR3 region has 15 residues. The CDR3 nucleotides read TGTGCCAGCAGCGCGAGAGGGACAGTCTCCTACGAGCAGTACTTC. It is translated as CASSARGTVSYEQYF.

The rearrangement uses TRBV14 and TRBJ1-2; D remains ambiguous. The ends were cut back, 3 bases at V and 4 bases at J, with 9 bases in the middle. This CDR3 has 13 residues. Germline CDR1 and CDR2: SGHDN and FVKESK. The CDR3 DNA reads as TGTGCCAGCAGCCACGGTCCTACCTATGGCTACACCTTC. Translated, it gives CASSHGPTYGYTF.

CDR3: CASKRGLSPEAFF. CDR3 nucleotides: TGTGCCAGTAAGAGGGGACTTAGCCCTGAAGCTTTCTTT. The chain links TRBV19 to TRBJ1-1; the D gene is possibly TRBD1 (5 bases). Trimming removed 7 bases at V and 6 bases at J, with 15 bases between. The V gene's germline CDR1 is LNHDA and CDR2 SQIVND (reference sequence). This CDR3 is 13 amino acids long.

V usage is TRBV14 and J usage is TRBJ1-1, with D possibly TRBD1 on 5 matching bases. CDR3 length: 14 amino acids. V lost 3 bases and J lost 4, with 12 bases in between. Germline V CDR1 and CDR2: SGHDN, FVKESK. CDR3 nucleotides: TGTGCCAGCAGCCACCACCAGGGTTTCACTGAAGCTTTCTTT. This sequence encodes CASSHHQGFTEAFF.

The genes are TRBV14 and TRBJ2-1, with D unresolved. V was clipped by 1 base and J by 0 bases, with 7 bases between them. The germline CDR1 and CDR2 sequences are SGHDN and FVKESK. The CDR3 sequence is 15 residues long. The CDR3 loop is CASSQVAGSYNEQFF. CDR3 bases: TGTGCCAGCAGCCAAGTGGCCGGCTCCTACAATGAGCAGTTCTTC.

The rearrangement links TRBV20-1 to TRBJ2-1; D not certain. Trimming stripped 5 bases from V and 3 bases from J, with 5 bases between. In germline, CDR1 is DFQATT, CDR2 SNEGSKA (reference sequence). This CDR3 spans 11 amino acids. CDR3 sequence reads: CSAGNYNEQFF. The CDR3 nucleotides read TGCAGTGCTGGGAACTACAATGAGCAGTTCTTC.

The chain employs TRBV7-2 and TRBJ2-7, with D perhaps matching TRBD2 (5 bases). The CDR3 covers 12 residues. V was trimmed by 5 bases and J by 4 bases, leaving 9 bases between them. Germline loops: CDR1 SGHTA, CDR2 FQGNSA. The CDR3 reads CASSPRRYEQYF. CDR3 in DNA: TGTGCCAGCAGCCCCAGGAGGTACGAGCAGTACTTC.

The chain joins TRBV29-1 to TRBJ2-1, with 8 bases lining up with TRBD2. Unmatched junction bases numbered 9, after V lost 1 base and J lost 4 bases. CDR1 and CDR2 from the germline V gene are SQVTM and ANQGSEA. CDR3 length: 16 amino acids. Here the CDR3 reads CSVEGSSGSWYNEQFF. The CDR3 DNA follows: TGCAGCGTTGAAGGTAGCAGCGGGAGTTGGTACAATGAGCAGTTCTTC.

This rearrangement joins TRBV18 to TRBJ1-3, with D uncertain. This CDR3 is built from 15 residues. The V end was cut by 3 bases, the J end by 2 bases, with 11 bases between. Germline CDR1 and CDR2: KGHSH and LQKENI. The CDR3 DNA reads as TGTGCCAGCTCACCGGGAGGGTCCCCTGGAAACACCATATATTTT. Amino acid sequence: CASSPGGSPGNTIYF.

There are a few counts of this clone. The genes are TRBV21-1 and TRBJ2-3; the table's D call TRBD1 went unverified against the DNA. TRBV21-1 is a pseudogene locus. The CDR3 spans 16 residues. The DNA of the CDR3 is TGTGCCAGCAGCCGGCCGACAGTCCTTAGCACAGATACGCAGTATTTT. Residues: CASSRPTVLSTDTQYF.

V is TRBV27 and J is TRBJ2-7; unclear D gene. This CDR3 has 11 amino acids. Trimming stripped 2 bases from V and 5 bases from J, with 4 bases between. Germline-derived CDR1 and CDR2 are MNHEY and SMNVEV (reference sequence). The CDR3 here is CASSLGDEQYF. CDR3 bases: TGTGCCAGCAGTTTAGGGGACGAGCAGTACTTC.

The V call is TRBV7-2, the J call TRBJ1-4; D remains ambiguous. V dropped 1 base and J dropped 7 bases, with 16 bases sitting between them. CDR3 length: 16 residues. Germline values: CDR1 SGHTA, CDR2 FQGNSA. DNA for the CDR3: TGTGCCAGCAGCTTAGTAGGCGCCTATGTGAGTGAAAAACTGTTTTTT. Amino acid sequence: CASSLVGAYVSEKLFF.